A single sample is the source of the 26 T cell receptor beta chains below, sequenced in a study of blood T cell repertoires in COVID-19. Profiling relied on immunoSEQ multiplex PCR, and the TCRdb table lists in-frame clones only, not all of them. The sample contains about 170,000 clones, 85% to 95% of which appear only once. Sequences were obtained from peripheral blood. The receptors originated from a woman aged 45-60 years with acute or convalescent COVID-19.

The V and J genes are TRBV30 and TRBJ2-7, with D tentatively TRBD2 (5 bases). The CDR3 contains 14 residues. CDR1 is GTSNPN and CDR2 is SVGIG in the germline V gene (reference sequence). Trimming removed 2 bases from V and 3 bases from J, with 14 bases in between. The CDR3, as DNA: TGTGCCTGGAGTTCGGACTCTCTTATCTACGAGCAGTACTTC. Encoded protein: CAWSSDSLIYEQYF.

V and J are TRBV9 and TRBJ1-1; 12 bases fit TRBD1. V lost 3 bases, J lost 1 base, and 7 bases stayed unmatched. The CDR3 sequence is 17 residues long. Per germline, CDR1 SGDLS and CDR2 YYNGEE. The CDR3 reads CASSAGTGGRGNTEAFF. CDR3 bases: TGTGCCAGCAGCGCCGGGACAGGGGGCCGCGGGAACACTGAAGCTTTCTTT.

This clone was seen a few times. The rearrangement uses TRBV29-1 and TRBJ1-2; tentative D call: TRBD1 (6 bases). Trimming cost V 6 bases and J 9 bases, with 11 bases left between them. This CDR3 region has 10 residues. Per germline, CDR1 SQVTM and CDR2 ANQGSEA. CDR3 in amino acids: CSVRTDRYTF. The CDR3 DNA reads TGCAGCGTCAGGACAGATCGCTACACCTTC.

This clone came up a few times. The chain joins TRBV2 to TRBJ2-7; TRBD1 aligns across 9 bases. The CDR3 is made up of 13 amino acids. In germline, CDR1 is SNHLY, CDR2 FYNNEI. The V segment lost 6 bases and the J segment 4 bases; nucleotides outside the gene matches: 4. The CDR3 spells CASRSGTGYEQYF. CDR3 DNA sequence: TGTGCCAGCAGGTCCGGGACAGGGTACGAGCAGTACTTC. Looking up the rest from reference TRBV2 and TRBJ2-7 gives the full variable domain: EPEVTQTPSHQVTQMGQEVILRCVPISNHLYFYWYRQILGQKVEFLVSFYNNEISEKSEIFDDQFSVERPDGSNFTLKIRSTKLEDSAMYFCASRSGTGYEQYFGPGTRLTVT.

CDR3 coding DNA: TGTGCCAGCAGCTTGCTCCAGGGGACAGAAGCTTTCTTT. Its protein product is CASSLLQGTEAFF. The genes are TRBV7-3 and TRBJ1-1; possibly TRBD1 for D (6 bases). V lost 3 bases, J lost 8 bases, and 13 bases lay in between. In germline, CDR1 is SGHTA, CDR2 FQGTGA. The CDR3 is made up of 13 amino acids.

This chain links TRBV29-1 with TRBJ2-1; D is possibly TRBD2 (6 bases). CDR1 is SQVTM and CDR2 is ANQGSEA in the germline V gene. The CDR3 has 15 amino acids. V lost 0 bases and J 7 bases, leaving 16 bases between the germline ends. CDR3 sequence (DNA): TGCAGCGTTGAAGATGGGTTTGGGGGGAAAAATGAGCAGTTCTTC. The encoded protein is CSVEDGFGGKNEQFF.

The DNA for the CDR3 is TGCGCCAGCAGCCCAGGTAGCACAGATACGCAGTATTTT. It yields the protein CASSPGSTDTQYF. V usage is TRBV5-1 and J usage is TRBJ2-3; D remains ambiguous. The germline CDR1 and CDR2 sequences are SGHRS and YFSETQ. V lost 4 bases to trimming and J lost 0 bases, with 6 bases between them. The CDR3 covers 13 residues.

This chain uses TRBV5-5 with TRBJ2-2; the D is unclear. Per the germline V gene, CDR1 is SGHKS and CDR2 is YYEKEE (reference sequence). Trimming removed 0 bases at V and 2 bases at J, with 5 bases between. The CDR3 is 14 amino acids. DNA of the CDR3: TGTGCCAGCAGCTTGGGTCGTAACACCGGGGAGCTGTTTTTT. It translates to CASSLGRNTGELFF.

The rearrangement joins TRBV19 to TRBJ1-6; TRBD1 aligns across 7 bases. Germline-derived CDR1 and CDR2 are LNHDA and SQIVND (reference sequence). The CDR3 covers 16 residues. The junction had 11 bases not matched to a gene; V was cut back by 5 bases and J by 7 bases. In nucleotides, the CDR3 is TGTGCCAGTAGTGCAAATAGACAGGGTGGAAATTCACCCCTCCACTTT. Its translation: CASSANRQGGNSPLHF.

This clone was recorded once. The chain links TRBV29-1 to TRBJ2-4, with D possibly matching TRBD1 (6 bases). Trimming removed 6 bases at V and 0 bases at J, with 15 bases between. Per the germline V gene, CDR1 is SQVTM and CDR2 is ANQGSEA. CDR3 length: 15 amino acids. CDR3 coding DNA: TGCAGCGTGATAACGACAGGTTTAGCCAAAAACATTCAGTACTTC. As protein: CSVITTGLAKNIQYF.

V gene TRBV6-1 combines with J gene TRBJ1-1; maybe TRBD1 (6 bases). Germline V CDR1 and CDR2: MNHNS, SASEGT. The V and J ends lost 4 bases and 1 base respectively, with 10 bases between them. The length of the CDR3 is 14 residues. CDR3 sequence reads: CASSALQGNTEAFF. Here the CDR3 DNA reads TGTGCCAGCAGTGCCCTACAGGGGAACACTGAAGCTTTCTTT.

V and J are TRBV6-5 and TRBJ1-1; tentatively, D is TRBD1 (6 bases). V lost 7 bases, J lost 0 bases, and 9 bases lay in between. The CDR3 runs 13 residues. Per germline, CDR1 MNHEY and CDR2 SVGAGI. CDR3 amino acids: CASTQGLNTEAFF. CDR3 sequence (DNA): TGTGCCAGCACGCAGGGGCTGAACACTGAAGCTTTCTTT.

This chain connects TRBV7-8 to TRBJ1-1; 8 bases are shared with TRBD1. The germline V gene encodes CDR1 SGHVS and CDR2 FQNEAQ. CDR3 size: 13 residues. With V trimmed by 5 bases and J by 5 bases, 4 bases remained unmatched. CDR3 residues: CASSPRQGTEAFF. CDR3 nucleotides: TGTGCCAGCAGCCCGCGACAGGGGACTGAAGCTTTCTTT.

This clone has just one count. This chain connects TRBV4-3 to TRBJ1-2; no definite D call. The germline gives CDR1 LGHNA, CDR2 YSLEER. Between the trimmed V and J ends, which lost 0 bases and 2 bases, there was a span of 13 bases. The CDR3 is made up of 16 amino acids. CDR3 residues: CASSQDHRLSNYGYTF. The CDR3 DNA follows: TGCGCCAGCAGCCAAGATCATCGGTTGTCCAACTATGGCTACACCTTC.

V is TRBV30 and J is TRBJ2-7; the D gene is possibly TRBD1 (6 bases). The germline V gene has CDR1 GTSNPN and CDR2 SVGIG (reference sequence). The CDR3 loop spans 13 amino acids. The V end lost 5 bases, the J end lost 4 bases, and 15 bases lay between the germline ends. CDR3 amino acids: CAWEKDRDYEQYF. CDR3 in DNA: TGTGCCTGGGAAAAGGACAGAGATTACGAGCAGTACTTC.

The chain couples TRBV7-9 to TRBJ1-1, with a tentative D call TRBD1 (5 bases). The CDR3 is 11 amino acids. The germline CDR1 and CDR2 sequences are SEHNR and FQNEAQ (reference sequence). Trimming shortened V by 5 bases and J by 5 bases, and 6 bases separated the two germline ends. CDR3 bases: TGTGCCAGCAGCCCAGGGACTGAAGCTTTCTTT. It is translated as CASSPGTEAFF.

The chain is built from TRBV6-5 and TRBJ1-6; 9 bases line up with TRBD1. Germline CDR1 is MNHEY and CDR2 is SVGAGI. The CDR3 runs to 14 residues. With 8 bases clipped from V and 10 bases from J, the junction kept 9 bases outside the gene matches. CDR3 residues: CASDRDREWSPLHF. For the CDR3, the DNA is TGTGCCAGCGACCGGGACAGGGAGTGGTCACCCCTCCACTTT.

CDR3 sequence reads: CASSLDPGNQPQHF. Here the CDR3 DNA reads TGTGCCAGCAGCTTAGATCCAGGCAATCAGCCCCAGCATTTT. The V gene is TRBV7-8, the J gene TRBJ1-5; D gene uncertain. Germline values: CDR1 SGHVS, CDR2 FQNEAQ. V was trimmed by 1 base and J by 2 bases, leaving 6 bases between them. The CDR3 is made up of 14 amino acids.

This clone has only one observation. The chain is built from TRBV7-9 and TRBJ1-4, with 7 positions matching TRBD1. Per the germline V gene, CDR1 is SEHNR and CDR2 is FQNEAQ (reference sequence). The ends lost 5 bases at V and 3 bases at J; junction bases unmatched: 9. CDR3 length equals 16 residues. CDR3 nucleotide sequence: TGTGCCAGCAGCCCCCCCCGACAGGGAGCTAATGAAAAACTGTTTTTT. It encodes CASSPPRQGANEKLFF.

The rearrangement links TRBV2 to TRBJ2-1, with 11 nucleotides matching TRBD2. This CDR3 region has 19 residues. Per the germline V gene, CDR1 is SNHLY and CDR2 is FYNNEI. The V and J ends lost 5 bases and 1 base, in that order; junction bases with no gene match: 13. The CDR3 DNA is TGTGCCAGCAGTTCGACTAGCGGGGCCACAAACCTTTCCTACAATGAGCAGTTCTTC. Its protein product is CASSSTSGATNLSYNEQFF.

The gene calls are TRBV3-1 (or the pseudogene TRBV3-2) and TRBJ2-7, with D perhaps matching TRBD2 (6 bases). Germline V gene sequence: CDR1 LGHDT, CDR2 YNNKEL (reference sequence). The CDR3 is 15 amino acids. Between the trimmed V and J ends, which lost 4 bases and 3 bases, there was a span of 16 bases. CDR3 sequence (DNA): TGTGCCAGCAGCCTTTCCGCACGGGGACTCTACGAGCAGTACTTC. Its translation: CASSLSARGLYEQYF.

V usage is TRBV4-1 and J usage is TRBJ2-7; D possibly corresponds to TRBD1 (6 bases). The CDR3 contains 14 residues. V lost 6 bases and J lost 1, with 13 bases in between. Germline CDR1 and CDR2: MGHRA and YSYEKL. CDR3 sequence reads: CASSQPGQSYEQYF. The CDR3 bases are TGCGCCAGCAGTCAACCAGGACAGTCCTACGAGCAGTACTTC.

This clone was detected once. CDR3 sequence: CASSVEKGQINQPQHF. As DNA, the CDR3 is TGTGCCAGCAGCGTAGAGAAGGGACAGATCAATCAGCCCCAGCATTTT. The chain combines TRBV7-9 with TRBJ1-5, with TRBD1 matching 7 bases. Germline assignment: CDR1 SEHNR and CDR2 FQNEAQ (reference sequence). CDR3 length: 16 residues. With V trimmed by 5 bases and J by 3 bases, 10 bases remained unmatched.

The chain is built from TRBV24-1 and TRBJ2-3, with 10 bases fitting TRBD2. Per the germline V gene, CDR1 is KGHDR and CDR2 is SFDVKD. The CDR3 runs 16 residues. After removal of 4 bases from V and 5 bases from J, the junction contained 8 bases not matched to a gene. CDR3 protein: CATSESSGRGIDTQYF. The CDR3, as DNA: TGTGCCACCAGTGAGTCTAGCGGGAGAGGGATAGATACGCAGTATTTT.

The CDR3: CASSYSGRADEQYF. The CDR3 coding sequence is TGTGCCAGCAGTTACTCCGGGAGGGCCGACGAGCAGTACTTC. This chain links TRBV6-2 or TRBV6-3 with TRBJ2-7; 8 nucleotides line up with TRBD2. The V segment lost 0 bases and the J segment 5 bases; nucleotides outside the gene matches: 3. The CDR3 sequence is 14 residues long. From germline, CDR1 is MNHEY and CDR2 SVGEGT.

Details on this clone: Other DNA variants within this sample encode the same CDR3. CDR3 DNA sequence: TGCAGTGCTAGTTCGGGGTTCGAGCAGTACTTC. Protein sequence: CSASSGFEQYF. The chain joins TRBV20-1 to TRBJ2-7, with D tentatively TRBD2 (5 bases). CDR1 is DFQATT, CDR2 SNEGSKA, per germline (reference sequence). The ends were cut back, 3 bases at V and 6 bases at J, with 9 bases in the middle. CDR3 size: 11 residues.